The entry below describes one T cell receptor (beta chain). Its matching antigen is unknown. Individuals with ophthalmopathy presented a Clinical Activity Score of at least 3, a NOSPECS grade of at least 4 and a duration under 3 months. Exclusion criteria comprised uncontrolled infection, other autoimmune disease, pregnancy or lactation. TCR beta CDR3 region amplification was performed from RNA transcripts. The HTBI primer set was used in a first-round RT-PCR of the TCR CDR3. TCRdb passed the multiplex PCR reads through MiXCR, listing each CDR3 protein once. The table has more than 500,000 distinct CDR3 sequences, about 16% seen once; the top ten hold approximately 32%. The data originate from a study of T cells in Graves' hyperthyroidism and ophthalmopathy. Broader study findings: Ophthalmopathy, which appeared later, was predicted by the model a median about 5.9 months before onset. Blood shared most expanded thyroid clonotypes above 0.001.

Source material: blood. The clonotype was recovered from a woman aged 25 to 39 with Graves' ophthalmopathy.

The DNA of the CDR3 is TGTGCCAGCAGTTACTATGCGAGCTCCTCTAACTATGGCTACACCTTC. Residues: CASSYYASSSNYGYTF. The chain recombines TRBV6-6 with TRBJ1-2; unclear D gene. The V gene's germline CDR1 is MNHNY and CDR2 SVGAGI (reference sequence). V shed 1 base and J shed 0 bases, with 12 bases lying between them. The length of the CDR3 is 16 residues.